The present entry profiles one T cell receptor beta chain with its context. Germline V CDR1 and CDR2: MDHEN, SYDVKM. The CDR3 is 14 amino acids. The V end lost 10 bases, the J end lost 3 bases, and 15 bases lay between the germline ends. From the RT-PCR reads, TCRdb called clonotypes with MiXCR, one entry per CDR3 protein. The sample shows approximately 88,000 distinct CDR3 sequences, approximately 5.2% of them seen only once. This sample is part of a study of patients and donors after allogeneic stem cell transplantation. V and J are TRBV28 and TRBJ1-4; D may be TRBD1 (5 bases). This TCR came from a human donor who was either an allogeneic HSCT recipient or a stem cell or donor lymphocyte infusion donor (not recorded which). It is not recorded whose cells these are; they may come from a transplant donor. The sample taken for sequencing was blood, either unsorted or a sorted T cell fraction (not recorded which). CDR3 in DNA: TGTGCCACCACTACAGGAGGGGCTAATGAAAAACTGTTTTTT. Translating gives CATTTGGANEKLFF.